The clone carrying this T cell receptor (beta chain) has a handful of counts. This record comes from a study of blood T cell repertoires in COVID-19. Study in general: Samples taken during acute and convalescent COVID-19 were collected in the United States, Italy and Spain. T cells, B-cell-depleted T cells, or PBMCs supplied cDNA or gDNA.

The authors' processing: Estimated nucleated cell counts came from reference gene primer amplification. Some clones are missing from TCRdb's copy, which holds only in-frame ones; the method was immunoSEQ multiplex PCR. The V and J calls and clone size are taken from that table; D and trimming were inferred from the DNA. The sample consists of some 150,000 clones, about four fifths of them appearing once. V shed 8 bases and J shed 4 bases, with 12 bases lying between them. The CDR3 runs 13 residues. CDR1 and CDR2 from the germline V gene are SGHAT and FQNNGV. The sequencing input was peripheral blood. This chain connects TRBV11-2 to TRBJ2-4; D remains ambiguous. The clonotype originates from a human donor with acute or convalescent COVID-19. The donor label of this sample is uncertain. CDR3 region: CASGSDGKNIQYF. CDR3 sequence (DNA): TGTGCCAGCGGTTCTGACGGGAAAAACATTCAGTACTTC.